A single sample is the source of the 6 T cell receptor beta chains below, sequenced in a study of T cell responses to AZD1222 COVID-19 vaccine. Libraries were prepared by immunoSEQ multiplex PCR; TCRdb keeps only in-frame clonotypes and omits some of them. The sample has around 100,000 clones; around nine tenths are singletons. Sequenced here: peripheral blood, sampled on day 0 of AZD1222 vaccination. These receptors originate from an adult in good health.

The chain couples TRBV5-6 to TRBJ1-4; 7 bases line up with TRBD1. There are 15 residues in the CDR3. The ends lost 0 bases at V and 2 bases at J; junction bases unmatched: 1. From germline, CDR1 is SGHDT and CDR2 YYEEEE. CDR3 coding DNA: TGTGCCAGCAGCTTGGACAGGGGTACTAATGAAAAACTGTTTTTT. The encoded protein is CASSLDRGTNEKLFF.

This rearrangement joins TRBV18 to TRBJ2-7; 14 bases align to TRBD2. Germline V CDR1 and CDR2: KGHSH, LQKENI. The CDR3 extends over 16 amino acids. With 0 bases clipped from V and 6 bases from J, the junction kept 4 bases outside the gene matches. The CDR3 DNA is TGTGCCAGCTCACCACCAGGACTAGCGGGGGGCCTCGAGCAGTACTTC. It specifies CASSPPGLAGGLEQYF.

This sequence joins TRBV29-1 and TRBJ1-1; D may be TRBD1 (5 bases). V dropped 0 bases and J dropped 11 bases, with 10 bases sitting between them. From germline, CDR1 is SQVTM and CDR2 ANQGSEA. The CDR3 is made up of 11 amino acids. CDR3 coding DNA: TGCAGCGTTGAAGAGGGGAGGGGTGCTTTCTTT. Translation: CSVEEGRGAFF.

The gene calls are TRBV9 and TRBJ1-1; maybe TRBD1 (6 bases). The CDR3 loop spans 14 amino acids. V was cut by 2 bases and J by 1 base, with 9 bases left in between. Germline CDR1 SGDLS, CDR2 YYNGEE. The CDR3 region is CASSVMTGNTEAFF. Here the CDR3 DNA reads TGTGCCAGCAGCGTGATGACAGGGAACACTGAAGCTTTCTTT.

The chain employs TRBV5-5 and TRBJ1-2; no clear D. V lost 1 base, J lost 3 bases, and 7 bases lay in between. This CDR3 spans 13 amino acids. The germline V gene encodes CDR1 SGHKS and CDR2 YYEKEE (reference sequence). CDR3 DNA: TGTGCCAGCAGCTTGAGGCTGCACTATGGCTACACCTTC. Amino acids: CASSLRLHYGYTF.

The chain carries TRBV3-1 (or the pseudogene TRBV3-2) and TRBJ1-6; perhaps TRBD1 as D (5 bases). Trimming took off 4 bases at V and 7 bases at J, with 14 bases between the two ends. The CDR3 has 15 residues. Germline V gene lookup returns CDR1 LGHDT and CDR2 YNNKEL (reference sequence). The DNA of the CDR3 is TGTGCCAGCAGCCCCTCGGGCCGGGGCAATTCACCCCTCCACTTT. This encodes CASSPSGRGNSPLHF.